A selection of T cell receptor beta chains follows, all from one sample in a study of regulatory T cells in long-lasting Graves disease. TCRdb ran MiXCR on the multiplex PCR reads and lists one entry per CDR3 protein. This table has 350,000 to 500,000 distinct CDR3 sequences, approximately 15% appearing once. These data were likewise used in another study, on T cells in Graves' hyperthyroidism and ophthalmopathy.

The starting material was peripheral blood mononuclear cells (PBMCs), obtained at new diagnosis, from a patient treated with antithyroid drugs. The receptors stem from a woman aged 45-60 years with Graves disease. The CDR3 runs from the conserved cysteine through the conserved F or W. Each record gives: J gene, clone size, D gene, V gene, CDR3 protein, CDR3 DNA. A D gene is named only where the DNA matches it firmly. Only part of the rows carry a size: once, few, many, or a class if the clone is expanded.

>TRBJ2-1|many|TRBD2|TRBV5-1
CASSLTGGNEQFF
TGTGCCAGCAGCTTAACGGGGGGCAATGAGCAGTTCTTC
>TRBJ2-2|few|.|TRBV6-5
CASSYSPRYELFF
TGTGCCAGCAGTTACTCCCCGCGATACGAGCTGTTTTTT
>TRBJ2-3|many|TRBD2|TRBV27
CASSLYVAGVTDTQYF
TGTGCCAGCAGTTTATACGTAGCGGGAGTTACAGATACGCAGTATTTT
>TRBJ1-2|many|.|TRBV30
CAGGQMYGYTF
TGTGCCGGGGGGCAAATGTATGGCTACACCTTC
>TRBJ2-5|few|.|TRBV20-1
CSASGTAQETQYF
TGCAGTGCTTCCGGGACCGCTCAAGAGACCCAGTACTTC
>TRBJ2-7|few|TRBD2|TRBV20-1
CSARDPRVSGTYEQYF
TGCAGTGCTAGAGATCCGCGGGTTAGCGGGACCTACGAGCAGTACTTC
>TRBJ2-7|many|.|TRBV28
CASSPRYEQYF
TGTGCCAGCAGTCCCCGCTACGAGCAGTACTTC
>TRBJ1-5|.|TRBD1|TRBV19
CASNQDRYNQPQHF
TGTGCCAGTAACCAGGACAGGTATAATCAGCCCCAGCATTTT
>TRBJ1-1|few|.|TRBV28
CASSLETGGRWTEAFF
TGTGCCAGCAGTTTGGAGACTGGGGGTCGGTGGACTGAAGCTTTCTTT
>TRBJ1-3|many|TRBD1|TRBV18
CASSPTGGSGNTIYF
TGTGCCAGCAGTCCAACAGGGGGCTCTGGAAACACCATATATTTT
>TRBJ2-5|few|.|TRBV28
CASSTPQLGRAGETQYF
TGTGCCAGCAGCACCCCACAACTCGGTCGGGCGGGAGAGACCCAGTACTTC
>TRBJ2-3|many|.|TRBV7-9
CASNRPGPTDTQYF
TGTGCCAGCAACCGCCCAGGCCCCACAGATACGCAGTATTTT
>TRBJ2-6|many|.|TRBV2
CASSEALVSSGANVLTF
TGTGCCAGCAGTGAAGCGCTGGTCTCATCTGGGGCCAACGTCCTGACTTTC
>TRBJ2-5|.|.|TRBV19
CASSSQRSGETQYF
TGTGCCAGTAGTAGCCAAAGGAGTGGGGAGACCCAGTACTTC
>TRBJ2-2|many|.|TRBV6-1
CASSDYTGELFF
TGTGCCAGCAGTGACTACACCGGGGAGCTGTTTTTT
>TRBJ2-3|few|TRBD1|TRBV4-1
CASSQMTGVTDTQYF
TGCGCCAGCAGCCAGATGACAGGGGTCACAGATACGCAGTATTTT
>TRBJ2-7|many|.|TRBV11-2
CASSFGQNYEQYF
TGTGCCAGCAGCTTCGGACAGAACTACGAGCAGTACTTC
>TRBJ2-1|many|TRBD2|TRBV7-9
CASSLGGNGYNEQFF
TGCGCCAGCAGCTTGGGAGGGAACGGTTACAATGAGCAGTTCTTC
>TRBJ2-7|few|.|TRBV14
CASSRSIYEQYF
TGTGCCAGCAGCCGATCTATTTACGAGCAGTACTTC
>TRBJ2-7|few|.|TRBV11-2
CASSFHGGTVYEQYF
TGTGCCAGCAGCTTCCACGGAGGGACAGTCTACGAGCAGTACTTC
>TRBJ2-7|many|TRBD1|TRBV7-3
CASSFPYRGGYEQYF
TGTGCCAGCAGCTTCCCCTACAGGGGTGGCTACGAGCAGTACTTC
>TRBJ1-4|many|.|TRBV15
CATSRDRTGNEKLFF
TGTGCCACCAGCAGAGATCGAACGGGTAATGAAAAACTGTTTTTT
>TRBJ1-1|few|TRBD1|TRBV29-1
CSVGTVGVPNTEAFF
TGCAGCGTGGGGACAGTTGGTGTGCCGAACACTGAAGCTTTCTTT
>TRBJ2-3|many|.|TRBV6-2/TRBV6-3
CASSYAPPSVSTDTQYF
TGTGCCAGCAGTTACGCCCCTCCTAGCGTTAGCACAGATACGCAGTATTTT
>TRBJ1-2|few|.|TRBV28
CASSLRTRFSNYGYTF
TGTGCCAGCAGTTTACGTACCAGATTTTCGAACTATGGCTACACCTTC
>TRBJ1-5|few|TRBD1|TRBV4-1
CASSGRQGAGQPQHF
TGCGCCAGCAGCGGGCGACAGGGGGCGGGTCAGCCCCAGCATTTT
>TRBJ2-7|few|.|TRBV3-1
CASSQASREQYF
TGTGCCAGCAGCCAAGCATCGCGCGAGCAGTACTTC
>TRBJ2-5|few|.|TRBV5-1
CASSLAGYQETQYF
TGCGCCAGCAGCTTGGCCGGGTATCAAGAGACCCAGTACTTC
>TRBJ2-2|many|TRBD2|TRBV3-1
CASSRLAGEYTGELFF
TGTGCCAGCAGCCGTCTAGCGGGAGAATACACCGGGGAGCTGTTTTTT
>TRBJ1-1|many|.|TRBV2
CASSVLDTATEAFF
TGTGCCAGCAGTGTCCTGGACACCGCCACTGAAGCTTTCTTT
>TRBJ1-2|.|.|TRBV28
CASRRTLQGILVGYTF
TGTGCCAGCAGGCGAACATTGCAGGGGATTCTGGTTGGCTACACCTTC